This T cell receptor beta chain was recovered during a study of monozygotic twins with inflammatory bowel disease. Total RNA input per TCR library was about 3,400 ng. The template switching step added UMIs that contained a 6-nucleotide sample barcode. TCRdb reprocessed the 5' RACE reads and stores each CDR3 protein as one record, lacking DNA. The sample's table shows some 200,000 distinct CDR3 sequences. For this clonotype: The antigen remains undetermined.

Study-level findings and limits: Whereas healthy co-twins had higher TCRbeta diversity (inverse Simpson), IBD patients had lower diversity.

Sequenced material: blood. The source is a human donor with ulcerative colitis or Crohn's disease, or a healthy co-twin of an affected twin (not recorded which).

CDR3: CASMAPNTGELFF. The chain links TRBV5-1 to TRBJ2-2. This CDR3 has 13 amino acids. CDR1 SGHRS and CDR2 YFSETQ come from the germline V gene.